This T cell receptor beta chain was profiled in a study of patients and donors after allogeneic stem cell transplantation. MiXCR was run by TCRdb on the RT-PCR reads, yielding one entry per CDR3 protein. The table has 800,000 to 1,000,000 distinct CDR3 sequences, more than 15% seen once. This clonotype appeared a few times. The CDR3 has 15 residues. V lost 2 bases and J lost 6; bases outside the gene matches: 8. Germline CDR1 and CDR2: SGHDT and YYEEEE. Material: blood, either unsorted or a sorted T cell fraction (not recorded which). This clonotype originated in a human donor who was either an allogeneic HSCT recipient or a stem cell or donor lymphocyte infusion donor (not recorded which). It is not recorded whose cells these are; they may come from a transplant donor. V usage is TRBV5-6 and J usage is TRBJ2-1; 7 bases match TRBD2. The DNA of the CDR3 is TGTGCCAGCAGCTTTAGGAGCGGGGCCGTCAATGAGCAGTTCTTC. Its protein is CASSFRSGAVNEQFF. Full variable domain (outside the CDR3, taken from reference TRBV5-6 and TRBJ2-1): DAGVTQSPTHLIKTRGQQVTLRCSPKSGHDTVSWYQQALGQGPQFIFQYYEEEERQRGNFPDRFSGHQFPNYSSELNVNALLLGDSALYLCASSFRSGAVNEQFFGPGTRLTVL.